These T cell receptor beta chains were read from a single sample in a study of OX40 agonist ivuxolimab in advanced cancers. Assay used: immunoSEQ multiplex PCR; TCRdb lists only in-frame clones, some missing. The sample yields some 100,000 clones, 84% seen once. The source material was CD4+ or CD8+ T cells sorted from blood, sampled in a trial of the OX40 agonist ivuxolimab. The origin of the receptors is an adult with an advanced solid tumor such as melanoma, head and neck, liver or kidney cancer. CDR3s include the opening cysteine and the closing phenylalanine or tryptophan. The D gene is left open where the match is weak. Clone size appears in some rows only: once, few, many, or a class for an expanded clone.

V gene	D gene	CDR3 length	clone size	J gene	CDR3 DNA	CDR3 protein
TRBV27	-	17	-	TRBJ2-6	TGTGCCAGCAGTTTCAAGGGCTGGGGGGCTGGGGCCAACGTCCTGACTTTC	CASSFKGWGAGANVLTF
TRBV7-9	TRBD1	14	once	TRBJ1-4	TGTGCCAGCAGCTTAGACAGGGGTTCCGAAAAACTGTTTTTT	CASSLDRGSEKLFF
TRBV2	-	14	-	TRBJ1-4	TGTGCCAGCAAGGGTCCCGCAACTAATGAAAAACTGTTTTTT	CASKGPATNEKLFF
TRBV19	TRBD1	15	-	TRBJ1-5	TGTGCCAGTAGTACCCTCCGACAGGGAAATCAGCCCCAGCATTTT	CASSTLRQGNQPQHF
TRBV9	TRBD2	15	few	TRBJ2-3	TGTGCCAGCAGCGTACTAGCGGGGACGTCAGATACGCAGTATTTT	CASSVLAGTSDTQYF
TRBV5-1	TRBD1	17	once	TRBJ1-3	TGCGCCAGCAGCTTGGCGACAGGGTCATCTACTGGAAACACCATATATTTT	CASSLATGSSTGNTIYF
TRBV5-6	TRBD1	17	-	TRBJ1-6	TGTGCCAGCAGCACAGGGGGCCCCAGTACCTATAATTCACCCCTCCACTTT	CASSTGGPSTYNSPLHF
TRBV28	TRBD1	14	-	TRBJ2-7	TGTGCCAGCATCCCATCGGACAGGGCCTACGAGCAGTACTTC	CASIPSDRAYEQYF
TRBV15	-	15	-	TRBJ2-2	TGTGCCACCAGCAGAGATATCGGGAACACCGGGGAGCTGTTTTTT	CATSRDIGNTGELFF
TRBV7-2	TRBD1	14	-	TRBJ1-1	TGTGCCAGCAGGGACAGGGAGGCGCACACTGAAGCTTTCTTT	CASRDREAHTEAFF
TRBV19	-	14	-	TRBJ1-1	TGTGCCAGTAGTAGTCGGGCGGTGAACACTGAAGCTTTCTTT	CASSSRAVNTEAFF
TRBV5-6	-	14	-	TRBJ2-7	TGTGCCAGCAGCTTGGTAGGGGGACGCGACGAGCAGTACTTC	CASSLVGGRDEQYF
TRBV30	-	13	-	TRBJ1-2	TGTGCCTGGAGCGAGAAAACCGGGACAAGTCCTTTCTTC	CAWSEKTGTSPFF
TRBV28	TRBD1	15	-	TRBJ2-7	TGTGCCAGCAACCGCCCAGGGGGCGCGAGCTACGAGCAGTACTTC	CASNRPGGASYEQYF
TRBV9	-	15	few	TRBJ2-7	TGTGCCAGCAGCGCCGACGGGACCCAACTCCACGAGCAGTACTTC	CASSADGTQLHEQYF
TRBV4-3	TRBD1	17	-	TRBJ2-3	TGCGCCAGCAGCCCAATTGGACAGGGGACTAGCACAGATACGCAGTATTTT	CASSPIGQGTSTDTQYF
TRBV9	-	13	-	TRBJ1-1	TGTGCCGGCAGCGGACGGCGGAACACTGAAGCTTTCTTT	CAGSGRRNTEAFF
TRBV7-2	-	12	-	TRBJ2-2	TGTGCCAGCAGCTTTAGAATGGGGGAGCTGTTTTTT	CASSFRMGELFF
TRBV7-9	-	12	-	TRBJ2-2	TGTGCCAGCAGCTTATATCCCGGGGAGCTGTTTTTT	CASSLYPGELFF
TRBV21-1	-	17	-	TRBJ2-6	TGTGCCAGCAGCAATAGCCCCGCGGGGCCTGGGGCCAACGTCCTGACTTTC	CASSNSPAGPGANVLTF
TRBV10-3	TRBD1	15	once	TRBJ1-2	TGTGCCATCAGTGAGGGGACAGGGGGCTATTATGGCTACACCTTC	CAISEGTGGYYGYTF
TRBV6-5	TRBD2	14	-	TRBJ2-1	TGTGCCAGCAGCCCCGGACTAGCGGGGGGAGAGCAGTTCTTC	CASSPGLAGGEQFF
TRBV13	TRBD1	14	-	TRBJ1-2	TGTGCCAGCAGCCCCGGACAGGGGGTCTATGGCTACACCTTC	CASSPGQGVYGYTF
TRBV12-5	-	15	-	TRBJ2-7	TGTGCTAGTGGTCTCTCCCGGGGCCAGCTCTACGAGCAGTACTTC	CASGLSRGQLYEQYF
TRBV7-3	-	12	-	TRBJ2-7	TGTGCCAGCAGCTGGGGACTCGCTTGGCAGTACTTC	CASSWGLAWQYF
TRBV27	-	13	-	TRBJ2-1	TGTGCCAGCAGATGGGACACCTACAATGAGCAGTTCTTC	CASRWDTYNEQFF
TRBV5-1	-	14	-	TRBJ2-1	TGCGCCAGCAGCCCGACCACAGGCCCCGAGGAGCAGTTCTTC	CASSPTTGPEEQFF
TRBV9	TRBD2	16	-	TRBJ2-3	TGTGCCAGCAGCGTAGCAGCGGGGGGGCGGACAGATACGCAGTATTTT	CASSVAAGGRTDTQYF
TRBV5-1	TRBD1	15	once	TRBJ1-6	TGCGCCAGCAGCTTGAGGGGGCGTAATAATTCACCCCTCCACTTT	CASSLRGRNNSPLHF